The 32 T cell receptor beta chains listed next were all sequenced from one sample in a study of cytomegalovirus exposure and HLA in healthy donors. Primers: 60 Vbeta forward and 13 Jbeta reverse. Sequenced by immunoSEQ multiplex PCR; TCRdb stores in-frame clones only, minus some. Of 90,000 or so clones in the sample, over 65% were seen once. The sample was PBMCs. The receptors here all came from a man aged 45-65 years in good health and CMV-seronegative.

The chain carries TRBV5-4 and TRBJ2-3; TRBD2 aligns across 11 bases. After removal of 4 bases from V and 5 bases from J, the junction contained 3 bases not matched to a gene. There are 14 residues in the CDR3. Germline CDR1 SGHNT, CDR2 YYREEE (reference sequence). CDR3 in DNA: TGTGCCAGCAGCCGCGGACTAGCGGGAGATACGCAGTATTTT. It is translated as CASSRGLAGDTQYF.

The rearrangement links TRBV5-1 to TRBJ1-1; a possible D gene is TRBD1 (6 bases). Germline lookup yields CDR1 SGHRS and CDR2 YFSETQ. V dropped 0 bases and J dropped 8 bases, with 26 bases sitting between them. CDR3 length equals 18 residues. Written as DNA, the CDR3 is TGCGCCAGCAGCTTGGATCTCAGGGGTAATCGTCTGGTCAAGGAAGCTTTCTTT. Protein sequence: CASSLDLRGNRLVKEAFF.

The chain employs TRBV28 and TRBJ1-1, with TRBD1 as a possible D gene (6 bases). CDR1 is MDHEN and CDR2 is SYDVKM in the germline V gene. V lost 8 bases and J lost 6, with 22 bases in between. The CDR3 has 15 amino acids. The DNA for the CDR3 is TGTGCCAGCCCTCCTAGGGGACGCCCAGGGGCTGAAGCTTTCTTT. Translation: CASPPRGRPGAEAFF. Full variable domain (remainder filled in from reference TRBV28 and TRBJ1-1): DVKVTQSSRYLVKRTGEKVFLECVQDMDHENMFWYRQDPGLGLRLIYFSYDVKMKEKGDIPEGYSVSREKKERFSLILESASTNQTSMYLCASPPRGRPGAEAFFGQGTRLTVV.

To note about this clone: Other DNA sequences in the sample encode the same CDR3. The chain couples TRBV10-3 to TRBJ2-7; D remains unclear. The CDR3 sequence is 14 residues long. Germline values: CDR1 ENHRY, CDR2 SYGVKD. With 3 bases removed from V and 0 bases from J, the gap between germline ends came to 9 bases. The CDR3 DNA follows: TGTGCCATCAGTGAAGCTAGTCACTCCTACGAGCAGTACTTC. Protein: CAISEASHSYEQYF.

CDR3 residues: CASSFGRDRGEKLFF. The CDR3 nucleotides are TGTGCCAGCAGCTTCGGCCGGGACAGGGGTGAAAAACTGTTTTTT. The chain couples TRBV5-8 to TRBJ1-4; 10 bases align to TRBD1. The trim removed 2 bases at V and 7 bases at J, leaving 5 bases unmatched. The CDR3 totals 15 residues. CDR1 is SGHTS and CDR2 is YDEGEE in the germline V gene.

This clone was detected once. V and J are TRBV27 and TRBJ2-5; 10 nucleotides match TRBD2. The CDR3 is 16 amino acids. The trim removed 2 bases at V and 5 bases at J, leaving 8 bases unmatched. Germline V gene data show CDR1 as MNHEY and CDR2 as SMNVEV (reference sequence). CDR3 DNA sequence: TGTGCCAGCAGTTTAAGCGGGAGGGCCCTCGGTGAGACCCAGTACTTC. The encoded protein is CASSLSGRALGETQYF.

The V and J genes are TRBV6-5 and TRBJ2-1; D is perhaps TRBD1 (5 bases). This CDR3 is 15 amino acids long. The V end lost 0 bases, the J end lost 6 bases, and 12 bases lay between the germline ends. Germline CDR1 is MNHEY and CDR2 is SVGAGI. CDR3 in DNA: TGTGCCAGCAGTTACTCCGACAGTTCGGGCAATGAGCAGTTCTTC. Encoded protein: CASSYSDSSGNEQFF.

The DNA for the CDR3 is TGTGCCAGCAGCTTTTACCAGGGTCTAGGAGAGCAGTACTTC. Amino acids: CASSFYQGLGEQYF. The rearrangement joins TRBV7-9 to TRBJ2-7; TRBD1 might be the D (5 bases). The CDR3 runs to 14 residues. Germline V CDR1 and CDR2: SEHNR, FQNEAQ (reference sequence). V was pared by 3 bases and J by 7 bases, with 16 bases between.

This clone came up a few times. The rearrangement uses TRBV27 and TRBJ2-1; unclear D gene. Germline V gives CDR1 MNHEY, CDR2 SMNVEV (reference sequence). The V and J ends lost 4 bases and 9 bases respectively, with 16 bases between them. This CDR3 is 14 amino acids long. The CDR3 here is CASSSPNRPGEQFF. The CDR3 DNA follows: TGTGCCAGCAGTTCCCCCAATAGGCCGGGTGAGCAGTTCTTC.

This clone was counted only a few times. The rearrangement joins TRBV5-1 to TRBJ1-1, with TRBD1 matching 7 bases. This CDR3 has 15 residues. Trimming cost V 1 base and J 4 bases; bases outside gene matches: 7. CDR1 and CDR2 from the germline V gene are SGHRS and YFSETQ. This CDR3 is CASSLMGAGGTEAFF. DNA for the CDR3: TGCGCCAGCAGCTTGATGGGGGCAGGGGGCACTGAAGCTTTCTTT.

The chain has TRBV15 and TRBJ2-7; a possible D gene is TRBD1 (5 bases). The CDR3 has 14 amino acids. The germline V gene has CDR1 LNHNV and CDR2 YYDKDF (reference sequence). Trimming cost V 2 bases and J 7 bases, with 15 bases left between them. The CDR3 spells CATSRSGATGEQYF. The CDR3 DNA follows: TGTGCCACCAGCAGATCTGGGGCCACCGGGGAGCAGTACTTC.

The V and J genes are TRBV19 and TRBJ2-5, with 8 positions matching TRBD2. In germline, CDR1 is LNHDA, CDR2 SQIVND (reference sequence). The CDR3 consists of 15 residues. The V gene end was trimmed by 6 bases and the J gene end by 5 bases; junction bases not matched to a gene: 11. The CDR3 loop reads CASRIGGADGETQYF. CDR3 nucleotides: TGTGCCAGTAGAATCGGGGGGGCCGATGGGGAGACCCAGTACTTC.

The rearrangement links TRBV5-1 to TRBJ1-2; possible D gene TRBD1, 6 bases. CDR1 is SGHRS, CDR2 YFSETQ, per germline. This CDR3 region has 12 residues. V was pared by 3 bases and J by 8 bases, with 11 bases between. CDR3 coding DNA: TGCGCCAGCAGCTCACAGGGAGCAGGCTACACCTTC. Its protein is CASSSQGAGYTF.

The sample holds one count of this clone. CDR3 loop: CASSLRSSGGNTGELFF. The CDR3 DNA reads as TGTGCCAGCAGCTTAAGATCCAGCGGGGGGAACACCGGGGAGCTGTTTTTT. The chain combines TRBV7-9 with TRBJ2-2; TRBD2 matches at 8 bases. The germline gives CDR1 SEHNR, CDR2 FQNEAQ (reference sequence). There are 17 residues in the CDR3. Germline trimming cut 2 bases from V and 1 base from J; bases unmatched to any gene: 6. The full variable domain, its missing parts supplied by reference TRBV7-9 and TRBJ2-2, is DTGVSQNPRHKITKRGQNVTFRCDPISEHNRLYWYRQTLGQGPEFLTYFQNEAQLEKSRLLSDRFSAERPKGSFSTLEIQRTEQGDSAMYLCASSLRSSGGNTGELFFGEGSRLTVL.

The V gene is TRBV7-9, the J gene TRBJ1-1, with D possibly matching TRBD1 (6 bases). Germline V gene lookup returns CDR1 SEHNR and CDR2 FQNEAQ (reference sequence). The CDR3 loop spans 11 amino acids. V dropped 8 bases and J dropped 3 bases, with 7 bases sitting between them. CDR3 region: CASAGDTEAFF. The CDR3 bases are TGTGCCAGCGCAGGGGACACTGAAGCTTTCTTT.

The J gene is TRBJ2-7, the V gene TRBV29-1, with D possibly matching TRBD1 (6 bases). CDR1 and CDR2 (germline): SQVTM, ANQGSEA. V dropped 7 bases and J dropped 1 base, with 11 bases sitting between them. There are 12 residues in the CDR3. For the CDR3, the DNA is TGCAGCGCCGCGACAGGATCCTACGAGCAGTACTTC. This gives the protein CSAATGSYEQYF.

The V gene is TRBV7-2, the J gene TRBJ1-2; D remains unclear. This CDR3 is 12 amino acids long. The germline V gene encodes CDR1 SGHTA and CDR2 FQGNSA. V was shortened by 1 base and J by 8 bases, with 8 bases between the two germline ends. CDR3 in amino acids: CASSLGRNGYTF. For the CDR3, the DNA is TGTGCCAGCAGCTTAGGCAGAAACGGCTACACCTTC.

This chain connects TRBV21-1 to TRBJ1-1. TRBV21-1 is a pseudogene segment. The CDR3 length is 19 residues. The CDR3 bases are TGTGCCAGCAGCAAAGGTAGCGGGGGCGACGGGGGAAAGAACACTGAAGCTTTCTTT. Residues: CASSKGSGGDGGKNTEAFF.

This chain uses TRBV5-1 with TRBJ2-5, with D perhaps TRBD1 (5 bases). Germline V gene sequence: CDR1 SGHRS, CDR2 YFSETQ. The CDR3 consists of 15 residues. Trimming removed 0 bases at V and 1 base at J, with 10 bases between. The CDR3 DNA follows: TGCGCCAGCAGCTTGGCAACAGGTACCCAAGAGACCCAGTACTTC. Its translation is CASSLATGTQETQYF.

The V gene is TRBV7-2, the J gene TRBJ2-5; the match to TRBD2 covers 12 bases. This CDR3 is 18 amino acids long. V lost 0 bases to trimming and J lost 2 bases; unmatched junction nucleotides: 7. Germline V gives CDR1 SGHTA, CDR2 FQGNSA. CDR3 bases: TGTGCCAGCAGCTTAGCGGGGGTGACTAGCGGGAGTCAAGAGACCCAGTACTTC. The encoded protein is CASSLAGVTSGSQETQYF.

V gene TRBV10-3 combines with J gene TRBJ2-2; 7 bases align to TRBD2. J gave up 5 bases and V 11 bases, and 20 bases lay outside the gene matches. Germline CDR1 and CDR2: ENHRY and SYGVKD. The CDR3 length is 17 residues. The CDR3 DNA sequence: TGTGCCCCCTTACGGCAGGGACTACCTCGCCTTACCGGGGAGCTGTTTTTT. This codes for CAPLRQGLPRLTGELFF.

The CDR3 DNA reads as TGTGCCAGCAGCCCCCCTGGTGGGAGATACGAGCAGTACTTC. Translation: CASSPPGGRYEQYF. The chain recombines TRBV11-1 with TRBJ2-7; a possible D gene is TRBD2 (5 bases). The CDR3 is 14 amino acids. Germline CDR1 and CDR2: SGHAT and FQDESV (reference sequence). Trimming removed 5 bases from V and 4 bases from J, with 15 bases in between.

This chain links TRBV5-1 with TRBJ2-1, with 15 bases matching TRBD2. This CDR3 is 16 amino acids long. Trimming at V came to 4 bases and at J to 6 bases, leaving 5 bases not matched to a gene. Germline assignment: CDR1 SGHRS and CDR2 YFSETQ. In DNA, the CDR3 is TGCGCCAGCAGCCCCGGGACTAGCGGGAGGTCCAATGAGCAGTTCTTC. This gives the protein CASSPGTSGRSNEQFF.

The chain couples TRBV6-5 to TRBJ1-1; 8 positions agree with TRBD1. The trim removed 2 bases at V and 5 bases at J, leaving 7 bases unmatched. The CDR3 extends over 15 amino acids. CDR1 and CDR2 (germline): MNHEY, SVGAGI. This CDR3 is CASSYDRGLWTEAFF. CDR3 coding DNA: TGTGCCAGCAGTTACGACAGGGGATTGTGGACTGAAGCTTTCTTT.

The genes are TRBV4-2 and TRBJ2-1; D might be TRBD1 (6 bases). Per germline, CDR1 LGHNA and CDR2 YNFKEQ. The germline V and J ends were trimmed by 1 base and 2 bases, with 12 bases remaining between them. The CDR3 runs to 16 residues. The CDR3 is CASSQVPWDTYNEQFF. In nucleotides, the CDR3 is TGTGCCAGCAGCCAAGTCCCATGGGACACCTACAATGAGCAGTTCTTC.

The V and J genes are TRBV29-1 and TRBJ2-1; 12 nucleotides match TRBD2. Trimming cost V 5 bases and J 9 bases; bases outside gene matches: 8. The germline CDR1 and CDR2 sequences are SQVTM and ANQGSEA. The length of the CDR3 is 14 residues. The CDR3 is CSVRRLAGDGEQFF. The CDR3 DNA reads TGCAGCGTTCGTCGACTAGCGGGAGATGGTGAGCAGTTCTTC.

V gene TRBV7-2 combines with J gene TRBJ2-7; D remains ambiguous. The germline CDR1 and CDR2 sequences are SGHTA and FQGNSA. The CDR3 covers 15 residues. V dropped 2 bases and J dropped 0 bases, with 11 bases sitting between them. The CDR3 coding sequence is TGTGCCAGCAGCTTAAACAGATTGCCCTCCTACGAGCAGTACTTC. This encodes CASSLNRLPSYEQYF. The entire variable domain, with the rest obtained from reference TRBV7-2 and TRBJ2-7, is as follows: GAGVSQSPSNKVTEKGKDVELRCDPISGHTALYWYRQSLGQGLEFLIYFQGNSAPDKSGLPSDRFSAERTGGSVSTLTIQRTQQEDSAVYLCASSLNRLPSYEQYFGPGTRLTVT.

This clone was counted between two and nine times. The chain joins TRBV28 to TRBJ1-4; no clear D. Germline CDR1 is MDHEN and CDR2 is SYDVKM. V lost 6 bases to trimming and J lost 8 bases, with 13 bases between them. The CDR3 totals 13 residues. DNA of the CDR3: TGTGCCAGCAGAGATATGCCTAGCGAAAAACTGTTTTTT. It specifies CASRDMPSEKLFF.

The chain uses TRBV10-3 and TRBJ1-5, with D uncertain. Germline loops: CDR1 ENHRY, CDR2 SYGVKD. There are 15 residues in the CDR3. The germline V and J ends were trimmed by 2 bases and 0 bases, with 8 bases remaining between them. CDR3 residues: CAISETQASNQPQHF. The CDR3 DNA follows: TGTGCCATCAGTGAGACCCAGGCTAGCAATCAGCCCCAGCATTTT.

Comments on this clone: A read error is likely, as this CDR3 ends without the conserved phenylalanine or tryptophan. The limits of the CDR3 on the DNA are not certain, so only TCRdb's listed CDR3 is given. V usage is TRBV30 and J usage is TRBJ1-4; TRBD1 was called by the table and not checked on the DNA. The CDR3 totals 8 residues, both ends included. In germline, CDR1 is GTSNPN, CDR2 SVGIG (reference sequence). The CDR3 loop reads CAWRWGSR.

This rearrangement joins TRBV14 to TRBJ1-3; the D gene is possibly TRBD1 (6 bases). This CDR3 contains 14 residues. In germline, CDR1 is SGHDN, CDR2 FVKESK. V was trimmed by 1 base and J by 2 bases, leaving 6 bases between them. The CDR3: CASSQGTAGNTIYF. The CDR3 region has the DNA TGTGCCAGCAGCCAAGGGACAGCTGGAAACACCATATATTTT.

This clone showed up just a few times. The rearrangement uses TRBV10-3 and TRBJ2-7; 9 bases align to TRBD1. Germline V gene data show CDR1 as ENHRY and CDR2 as SYGVKD. V trimming: 3 bases; J trimming: 2 bases; junction bases outside the gene matches: 8. The CDR3 is 16 residues long. The DNA of the CDR3 is TGTGCCATCAGTGAAGGCCTTGGGGACAGGGCCTACGAGCAGTACTTC. Protein: CAISEGLGDRAYEQYF.